The rows below give T cell receptor beta chains drawn from one sample of a study of vaccination and CD4 T cells after COVID-19. These receptors' antigens are unknown. TCRdb re-analysed the PCR reads in MiXCR, keeping a single row per CDR3 protein. The table records several thousand distinct CDR3 sequences, 50% to 65% of them present only once. Material for sequencing was CD4+ T cells from blood, cultured in vitro. The receptors originated from a human donor who had recovered from COVID-19. The CDR3 runs from the conserved cysteine through the conserved F or W. The order of the fields is J gene, clone size, V gene, D gene, CDR3 DNA, CDR3 protein. D genes are given only for firm matches. Only some rows state a clone size, as once, few, many or a class for expanded clones.

TRBJ1-2,NA,TRBV19,NA,TGTGCCAGTATTCATGATCACAGGGTAAACTATGGCTACACCTTC,CASIHDHRVNYGYTF
TRBJ2-4,NA,TRBV20-1,NA,TGCAGTGCGCCATCTAGCAGGCACATTCAGTACTTC,CSAPSSRHIQYF
TRBJ1-1,few,TRBV5-4,NA,TGTGCCAGCAGCCCTCTCGGGGTGGGCAACACTGAAGCTTTCTTT,CASSPLGVGNTEAFF
TRBJ1-5,NA,TRBV15,NA,TGTGCCACCAGCAGGGAGGGGCGCCAGCCCCAGCATTTT,CATSREGRQPQHF
TRBJ2-2,NA,TRBV7-9,NA,TGTGCCAGCAGCAAACAAGGGACGGCGGGCACCGGGGAGCTGTTTTTT,CASSKQGTAGTGELFF
TRBJ1-2,few,TRBV20-1,NA,TGCAGTGCTAGAGTGACGGGGGGCAAGTATGGCTACACCTTC,CSARVTGGKYGYTF
TRBJ2-7,NA,TRBV2,NA,TGTGCCAGCAGTTTAGGGGGGACAAGAGCCTACGAGCAGTACTTC,CASSLGGTRAYEQYF
TRBJ1-1,NA,TRBV6-1,NA,TGTGCCAGCAAGGCGTCGAACACTGAAGCTTTCTTT,CASKASNTEAFF
TRBJ2-3,NA,TRBV19,TRBD1,TGTGCCAGTAGTATCGAGAGGGTGACAGGGGCGGCAGATACGCAGTATTTT,CASSIERVTGAADTQYF
TRBJ2-2,NA,TRBV2,NA,TGTGCCAGCAGTGACAAGAACACCGGGGAGCTGTTTTTT,CASSDKNTGELFF
TRBJ1-2,NA,TRBV30,NA,TGTGCCTGGAGTAGTGGGAACTATGGCTACACCTTC,CAWSSGNYGYTF
TRBJ2-7,once,TRBV30,NA,TGTGCCTGGAAGTACGCAGGGCCCTACGAGCAGTACTTC,CAWKYAGPYEQYF
TRBJ2-3,NA,TRBV28,TRBD1,TGTGCCAGCACCCCCGGAAGGGGGCGCGGCGCAGATACGCAGTATTTT,CASTPGRGRGADTQYF
TRBJ1-1,NA,TRBV6-2/TRBV6-3,TRBD1,TGTGCCAGCAGTTGGCGACAGGGGACTGAAGCTTTCTTT,CASSWRQGTEAFF
TRBJ2-1,NA,TRBV27,NA,TGTGCCAGCAGTGGCCGGTGGCGTAGCTCCTACAATGAGCAGTTCTTC,CASSGRWRSSYNEQFF
TRBJ1-2,few,TRBV7-2,NA,TGTGCCAGCAGCTTGGGAGGTTGGGGACTTAGTGGCTACACCTTC,CASSLGGWGLSGYTF
TRBJ1-1,NA,TRBV30,TRBD1,TGTGCCTGGAACAGGGGAGTAGATACTGAAGCTTTCTTT,CAWNRGVDTEAFF
TRBJ2-4,NA,TRBV6-5,NA,TGTGCCAGCAGTTACACTGAGGGTTCAGCCAAAAACATTCAGTACTTC,CASSYTEGSAKNIQYF
TRBJ2-1,NA,TRBV7-7,NA,TGTGCCAGCAGCCCTACGGGAAGAATTAATGAGCAGTTCTTC,CASSPTGRINEQFF
TRBJ2-1,NA,TRBV24-1,NA,TGTGCCACCAGTGCCCCTGGAGGCAGGGTTGACCACAATGAGCAGTTCTTC,CATSAPGGRVDHNEQFF
TRBJ1-1,few,TRBV7-8,NA,TGTGCCAGCAGCCACCGGGCGGTCCCTGAAGCTTTCTTT,CASSHRAVPEAFF
TRBJ1-5,NA,TRBV12-3/TRBV12-4,NA,TGTGCCAGCAGCGTCGGGGACCATCAGCCCCAGCATTTT,CASSVGDHQPQHF
TRBJ1-6,NA,TRBV5-4,TRBD1,TGTGCCAGCAGCTTATCTAACAGGGGTAATTCACCCCTCCACTTT,CASSLSNRGNSPLHF
TRBJ1-2,few,TRBV27,TRBD1,TGTGCCAGCGCGGACAGGGAACGTGGCTACACCTTC,CASADRERGYTF
TRBJ2-3,NA,TRBV27,TRBD2,TGTGCCAGCAGTCTTCAATTAGCGGGAGGCTTAGGGGGAAATACGCAGTATTTT,CASSLQLAGGLGGNTQYF
TRBJ1-2,NA,TRBV29-1,TRBD1,TGCAGCGTCGGTACGACAGGGTCGGGGGGCTACACCTTC,CSVGTTGSGGYTF
TRBJ1-1,NA,TRBV20-1,NA,TGCAGTGGTGGAGGTCGGAACACTGAAGCTTTCTTT,CSGGGRNTEAFF
TRBJ1-2,NA,TRBV6-2/TRBV6-3,NA,TGTGCCAGCAGGCAGGGAAACTATGGCTACACCTTC,CASRQGNYGYTF
TRBJ1-1,medium-sized,TRBV10-3,TRBD1,TGTGCCATCAGCGATGGGACAGTGGCTGAAGCTTTCTTT,CAISDGTVAEAFF
TRBJ1-5,once,TRBV6-1,NA,TGTGCCAGCAGTGAAGTAGGGATGGTTAGCAATCAGCCCCAGCATTTT,CASSEVGMVSNQPQHF
TRBJ1-2,NA,TRBV7-2,NA,TGTGCCAGCAGCTTACCAGGGAGGGTAGGCTACACCTTC,CASSLPGRVGYTF
TRBJ1-1,NA,TRBV20-1,NA,TGCAGTGCTAGAGCACCGACGTCGAACACTGAAGCTTTCTTT,CSARAPTSNTEAFF
TRBJ2-3,once,TRBV10-1,NA,TGCGCCAGCAGTGAGATTTTAGGCACAGATACGCAGTATTTT,CASSEILGTDTQYF
TRBJ2-7,NA,TRBV24-1,TRBD1,TGTGCCACCAGCGAACAGGGGGCGTCCTACGAGCAGTACTTC,CATSEQGASYEQYF
TRBJ2-2,NA,TRBV12-3/TRBV12-4,NA,TGTGCCAGCAGTCCCAACACCGGGGAGCTGTTTTTT,CASSPNTGELFF
TRBJ2-2,NA,TRBV24-1,NA,TGTGCCACCAGTGATCGCAGGGATACCGGGGAGCTGTTTTTT,CATSDRRDTGELFF